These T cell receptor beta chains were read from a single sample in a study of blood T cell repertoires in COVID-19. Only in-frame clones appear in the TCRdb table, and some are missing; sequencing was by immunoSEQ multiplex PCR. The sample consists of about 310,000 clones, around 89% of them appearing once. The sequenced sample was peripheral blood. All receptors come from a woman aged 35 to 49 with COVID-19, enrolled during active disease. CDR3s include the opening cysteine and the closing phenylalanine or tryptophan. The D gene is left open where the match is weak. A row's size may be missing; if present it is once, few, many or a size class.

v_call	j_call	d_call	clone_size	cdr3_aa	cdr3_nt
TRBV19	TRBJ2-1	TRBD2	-	CASSIVGGPYNEQFF	TGTGCCAGTAGTATTGTGGGAGGGCCCTACAATGAGCAGTTCTTC
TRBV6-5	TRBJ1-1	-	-	CASGRQNTEAFF	TGTGCCAGCGGGCGTCAGAACACTGAAGCTTTCTTT
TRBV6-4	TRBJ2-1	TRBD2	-	CASSADGRGNEQFF	TGTGCCAGCAGTGCGGACGGGAGGGGGAATGAGCAGTTCTTC
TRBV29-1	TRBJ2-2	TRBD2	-	CSVALAGLLTSGELFF	TGCAGCGTTGCCCTAGCGGGGCTACTGACGTCTGGGGAGCTGTTTTTT
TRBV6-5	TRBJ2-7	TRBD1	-	CASSRTGGAEYEQYF	TGTGCCAGCAGTCGCACAGGGGGCGCCGAGTACGAGCAGTACTTC
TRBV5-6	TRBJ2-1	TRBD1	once	CASSLGQLNEQFF	TGTGCCAGCAGCCTGGGACAGCTTAATGAGCAGTTCTTC
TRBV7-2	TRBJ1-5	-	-	CASSPQSGAISQPQHF	TGTGCCAGCAGCCCCCAATCAGGGGCGATAAGTCAGCCCCAGCATTTT
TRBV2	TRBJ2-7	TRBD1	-	CASMRGQGGYEQYF	TGTGCCAGCATGAGGGGACAGGGGGGCTACGAGCAGTACTTC
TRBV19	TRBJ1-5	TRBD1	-	CASNPRDRVDQPQHF	TGTGCCAGTAACCCCCGGGACAGGGTTGATCAGCCCCAGCATTTT
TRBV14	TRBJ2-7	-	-	CASSASGLHYEQYF	TGTGCCAGCAGCGCTTCGGGTCTGCACTACGAGCAGTACTTC
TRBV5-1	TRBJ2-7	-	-	CASSPLAGTEGGEQYF	TGCGCCAGCAGCCCCCTTGCCGGGACGGAGGGTGGCGAGCAGTACTTC
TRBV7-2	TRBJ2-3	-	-	CASSLGGPSDTQYF	TGTGCCAGCAGCTTGGGGGGGCCTTCAGATACGCAGTATTTT
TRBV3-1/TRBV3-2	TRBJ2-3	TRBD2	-	CASSQRTSGRGDTQYF	TGTGCCAGCAGCCAAAGGACTAGCGGGAGAGGGGATACGCAGTATTTT
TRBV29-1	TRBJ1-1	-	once	CSVGREGHTEAFF	TGCAGCGTTGGCCGGGAGGGGCACACTGAAGCTTTCTTT
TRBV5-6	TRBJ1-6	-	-	CASSLTQGGYNSPLHF	TGTGCCAGCAGCCTCACCCAGGGCGGCTATAATTCACCCCTCCACTTT
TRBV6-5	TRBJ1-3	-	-	CASKTLTPNGNTIYF	TGTGCCAGCAAGACGCTGACTCCGAACGGGAACACCATATATTTT
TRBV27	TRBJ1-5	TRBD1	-	CASRPGQGFSQPQHF	TGTGCCAGCAGGCCGGGACAGGGCTTTTCTCAGCCCCAGCATTTT
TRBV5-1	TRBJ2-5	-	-	CASSLGTVAGQETQYF	TGCGCCAGCAGCTTGGGGACAGTAGCTGGGCAAGAGACCCAGTACTTC
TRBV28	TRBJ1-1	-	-	CASSFVPMNTEAFF	TGTGCCAGCAGTTTTGTCCCCATGAACACTGAAGCTTTCTTT
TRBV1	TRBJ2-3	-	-	CTSSQEGLGTRTDTQYF	TGCACCAGCAGCCAGGAGGGGCTAGGGACGCGGACAGATACGCAGTATTTT
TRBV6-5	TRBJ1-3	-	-	CASSYSNRIGNTIYF	TGTGCCAGCAGTTACTCGAATAGAATTGGAAACACCATATATTTT
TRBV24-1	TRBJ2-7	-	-	CATSDTDSPYEQYF	TGTGCCACCAGTGATACGGACAGTCCCTACGAGCAGTACTTC
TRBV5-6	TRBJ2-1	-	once	CASSLTGYAEQFF	TGTGCCAGCAGCTTGACGGGTTACGCTGAGCAGTTCTTC
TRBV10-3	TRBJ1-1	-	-	CAISPRTVNTEAFF	TGTGCCATCAGTCCCCGGACAGTAAACACTGAAGCTTTCTTT
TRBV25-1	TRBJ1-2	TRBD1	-	CASSERKNRGPYGYTF	TGTGCCAGCAGTGAAAGAAAGAACAGGGGTCCCTATGGCTACACCTTC